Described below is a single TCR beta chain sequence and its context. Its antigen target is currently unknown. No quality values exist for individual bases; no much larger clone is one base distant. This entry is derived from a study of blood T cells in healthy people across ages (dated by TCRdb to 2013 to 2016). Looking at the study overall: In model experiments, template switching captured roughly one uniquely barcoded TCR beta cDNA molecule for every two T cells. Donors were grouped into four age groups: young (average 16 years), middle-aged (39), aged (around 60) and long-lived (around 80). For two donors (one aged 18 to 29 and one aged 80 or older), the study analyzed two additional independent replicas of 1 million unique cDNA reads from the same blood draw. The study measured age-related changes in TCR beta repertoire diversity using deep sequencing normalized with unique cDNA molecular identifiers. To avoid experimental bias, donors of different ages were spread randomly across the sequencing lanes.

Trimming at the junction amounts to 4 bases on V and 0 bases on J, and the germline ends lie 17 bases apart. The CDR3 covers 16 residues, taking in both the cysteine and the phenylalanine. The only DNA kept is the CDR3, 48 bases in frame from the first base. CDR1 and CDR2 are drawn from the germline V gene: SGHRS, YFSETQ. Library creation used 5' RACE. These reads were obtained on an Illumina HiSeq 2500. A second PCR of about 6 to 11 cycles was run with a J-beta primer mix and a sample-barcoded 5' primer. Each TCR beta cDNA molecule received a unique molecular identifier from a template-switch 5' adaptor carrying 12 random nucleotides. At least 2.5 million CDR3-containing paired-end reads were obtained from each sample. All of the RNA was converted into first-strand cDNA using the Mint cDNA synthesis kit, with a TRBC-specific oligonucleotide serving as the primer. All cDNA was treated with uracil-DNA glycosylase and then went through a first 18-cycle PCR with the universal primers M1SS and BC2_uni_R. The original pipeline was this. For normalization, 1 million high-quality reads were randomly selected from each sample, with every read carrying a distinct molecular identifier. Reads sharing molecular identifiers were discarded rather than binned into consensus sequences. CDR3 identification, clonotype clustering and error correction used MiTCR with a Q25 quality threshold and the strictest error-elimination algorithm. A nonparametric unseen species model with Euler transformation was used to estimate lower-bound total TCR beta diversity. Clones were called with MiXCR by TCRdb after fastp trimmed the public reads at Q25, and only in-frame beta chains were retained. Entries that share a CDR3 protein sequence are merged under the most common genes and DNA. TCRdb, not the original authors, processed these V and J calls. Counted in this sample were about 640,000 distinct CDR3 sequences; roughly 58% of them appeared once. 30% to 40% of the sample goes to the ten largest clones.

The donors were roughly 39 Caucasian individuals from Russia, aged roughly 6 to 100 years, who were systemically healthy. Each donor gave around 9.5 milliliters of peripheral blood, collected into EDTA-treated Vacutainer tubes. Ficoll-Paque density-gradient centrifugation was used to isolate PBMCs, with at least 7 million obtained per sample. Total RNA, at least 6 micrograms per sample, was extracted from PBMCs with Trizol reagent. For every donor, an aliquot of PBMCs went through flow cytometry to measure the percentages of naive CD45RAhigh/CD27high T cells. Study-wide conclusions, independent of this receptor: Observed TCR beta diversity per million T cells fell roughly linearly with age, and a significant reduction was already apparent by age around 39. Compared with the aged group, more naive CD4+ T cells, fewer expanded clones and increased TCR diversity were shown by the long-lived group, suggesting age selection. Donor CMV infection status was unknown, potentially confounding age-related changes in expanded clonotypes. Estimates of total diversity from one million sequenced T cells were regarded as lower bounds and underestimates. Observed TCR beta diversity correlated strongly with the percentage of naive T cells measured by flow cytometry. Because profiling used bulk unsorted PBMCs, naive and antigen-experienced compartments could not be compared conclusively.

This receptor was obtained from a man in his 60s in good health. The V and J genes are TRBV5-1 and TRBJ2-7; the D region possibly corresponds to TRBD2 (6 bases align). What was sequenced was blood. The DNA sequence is TGCGCCAGCAGCCCGCACCGGGGGATCAGCTCCTACGAGCAGTACTTC. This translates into CASSPHRGISSYEQYF.